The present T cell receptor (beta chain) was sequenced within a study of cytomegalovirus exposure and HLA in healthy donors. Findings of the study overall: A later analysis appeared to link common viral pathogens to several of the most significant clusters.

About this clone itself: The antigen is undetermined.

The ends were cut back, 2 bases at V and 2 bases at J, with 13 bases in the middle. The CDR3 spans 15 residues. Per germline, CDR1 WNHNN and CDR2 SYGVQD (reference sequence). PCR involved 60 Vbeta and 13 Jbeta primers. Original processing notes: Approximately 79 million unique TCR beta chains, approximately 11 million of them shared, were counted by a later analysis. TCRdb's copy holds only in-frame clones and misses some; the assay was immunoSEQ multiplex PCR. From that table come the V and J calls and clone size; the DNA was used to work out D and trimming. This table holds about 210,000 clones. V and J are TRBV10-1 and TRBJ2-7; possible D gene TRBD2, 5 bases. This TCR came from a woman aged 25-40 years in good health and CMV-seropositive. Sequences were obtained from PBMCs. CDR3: CASSENPGSAYEQYF. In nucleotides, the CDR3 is TGCGCCAGCAGTGAGAACCCGGGAAGTGCCTACGAGCAGTACTTC.